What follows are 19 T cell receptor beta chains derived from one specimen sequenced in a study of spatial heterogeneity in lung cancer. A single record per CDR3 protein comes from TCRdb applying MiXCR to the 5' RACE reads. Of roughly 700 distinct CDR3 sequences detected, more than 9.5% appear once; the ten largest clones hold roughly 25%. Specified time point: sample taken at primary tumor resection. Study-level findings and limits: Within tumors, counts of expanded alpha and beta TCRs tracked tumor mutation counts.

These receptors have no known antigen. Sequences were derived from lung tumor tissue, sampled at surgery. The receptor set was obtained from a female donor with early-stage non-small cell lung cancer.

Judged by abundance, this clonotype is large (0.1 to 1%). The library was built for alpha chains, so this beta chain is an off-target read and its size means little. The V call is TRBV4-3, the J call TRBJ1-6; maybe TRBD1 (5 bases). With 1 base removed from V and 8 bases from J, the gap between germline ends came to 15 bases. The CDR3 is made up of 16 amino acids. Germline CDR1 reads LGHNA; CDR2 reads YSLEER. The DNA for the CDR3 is TGCGCCAGCAGCCAAGTCGTGGGGGGTTGGGATTCACCCCTCCACTTT. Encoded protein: CASSQVVGGWDSPLHF.

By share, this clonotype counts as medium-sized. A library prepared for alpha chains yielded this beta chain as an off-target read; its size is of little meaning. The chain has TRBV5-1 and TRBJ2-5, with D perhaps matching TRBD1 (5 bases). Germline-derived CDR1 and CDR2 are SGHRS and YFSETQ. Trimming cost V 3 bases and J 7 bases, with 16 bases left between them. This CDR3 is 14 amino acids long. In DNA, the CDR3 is TGCGCCAGCAGCTCCGGACAACCTCAATCGACCCAGTACTTC. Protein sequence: CASSSGQPQSTQYF.

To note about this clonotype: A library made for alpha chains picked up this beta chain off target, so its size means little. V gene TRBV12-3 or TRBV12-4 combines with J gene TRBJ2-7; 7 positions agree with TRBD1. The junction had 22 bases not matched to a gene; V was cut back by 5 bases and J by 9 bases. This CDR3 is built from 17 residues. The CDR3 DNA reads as TGTGCCAGCAGTCTGACCGGTGACAGGGTTCCGCTAGGTTGGCAGTACTTC. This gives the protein CASSLTGDRVPLGWQYF.

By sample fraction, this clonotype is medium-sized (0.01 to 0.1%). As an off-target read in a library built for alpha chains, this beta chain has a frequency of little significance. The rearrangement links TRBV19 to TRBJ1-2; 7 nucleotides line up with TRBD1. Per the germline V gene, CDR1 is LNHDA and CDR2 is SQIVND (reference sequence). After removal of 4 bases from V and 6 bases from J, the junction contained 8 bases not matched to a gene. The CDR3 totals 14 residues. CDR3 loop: CASSTPGTAHGYTF. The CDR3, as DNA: TGTGCCAGTAGTACGCCGGGGACAGCTCATGGCTACACCTTC.

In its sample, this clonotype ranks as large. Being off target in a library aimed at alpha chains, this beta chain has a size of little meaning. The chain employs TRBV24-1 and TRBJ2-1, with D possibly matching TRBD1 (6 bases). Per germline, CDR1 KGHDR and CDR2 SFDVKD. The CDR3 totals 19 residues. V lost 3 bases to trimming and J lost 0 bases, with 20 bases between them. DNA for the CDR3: TGTGCCACCAGTGATCGCCTGGGGGTGGGGACAAGCTCCTACAATGAGCAGTTCTTC. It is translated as CATSDRLGVGTSSYNEQFF.

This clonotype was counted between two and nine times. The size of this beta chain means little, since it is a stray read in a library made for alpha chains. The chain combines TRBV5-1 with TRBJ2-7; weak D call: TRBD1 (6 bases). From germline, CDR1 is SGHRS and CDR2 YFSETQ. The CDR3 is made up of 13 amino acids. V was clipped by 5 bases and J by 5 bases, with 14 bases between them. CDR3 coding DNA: TGCGCCAGCAGTCGTGGCAGGGGACACGAGCAGTACTTC. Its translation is CASSRGRGHEQYF.

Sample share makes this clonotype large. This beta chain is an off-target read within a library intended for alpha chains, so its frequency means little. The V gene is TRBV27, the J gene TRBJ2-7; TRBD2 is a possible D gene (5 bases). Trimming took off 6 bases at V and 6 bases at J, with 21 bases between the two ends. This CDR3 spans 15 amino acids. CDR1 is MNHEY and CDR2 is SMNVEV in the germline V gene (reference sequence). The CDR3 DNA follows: TGTGCCAGCAGCCCGGTGAAAGGGAGCGTGTCCGAGCAGTACTTC. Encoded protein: CASSPVKGSVSEQYF.

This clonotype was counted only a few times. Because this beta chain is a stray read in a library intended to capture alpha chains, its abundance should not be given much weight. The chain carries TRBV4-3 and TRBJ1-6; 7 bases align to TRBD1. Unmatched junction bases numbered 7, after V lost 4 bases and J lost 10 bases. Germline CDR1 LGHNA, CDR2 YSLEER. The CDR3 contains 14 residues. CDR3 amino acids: CASSPQGGRSPLHF. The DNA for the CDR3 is TGCGCCAGCAGCCCCCAGGGGGGCCGATCACCCCTCCACTTT.

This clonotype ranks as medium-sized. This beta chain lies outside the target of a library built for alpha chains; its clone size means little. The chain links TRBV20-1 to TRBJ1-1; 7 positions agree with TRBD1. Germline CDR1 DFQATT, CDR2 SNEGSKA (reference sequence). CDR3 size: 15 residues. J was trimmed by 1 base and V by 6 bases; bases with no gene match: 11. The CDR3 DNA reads TGCAGTGCCGAAAAGGGGGCAGGTGGGAACACTGAAGCTTTCTTT. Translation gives CSAEKGAGGNTEAFF.

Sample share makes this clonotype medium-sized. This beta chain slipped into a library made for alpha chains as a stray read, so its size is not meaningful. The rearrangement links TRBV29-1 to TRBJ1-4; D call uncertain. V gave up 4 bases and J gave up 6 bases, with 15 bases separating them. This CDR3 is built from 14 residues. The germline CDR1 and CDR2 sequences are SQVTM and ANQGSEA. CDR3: CSVGRAERDEKLFF. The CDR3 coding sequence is TGCAGCGTTGGGCGGGCGGAAAGAGATGAAAAACTGTTTTTT.

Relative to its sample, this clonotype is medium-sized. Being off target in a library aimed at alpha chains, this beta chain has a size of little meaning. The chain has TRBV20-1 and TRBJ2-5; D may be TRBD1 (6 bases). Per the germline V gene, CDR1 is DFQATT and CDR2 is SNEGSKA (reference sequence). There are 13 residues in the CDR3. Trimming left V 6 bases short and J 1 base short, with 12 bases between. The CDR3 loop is CSATGQTQETQYF. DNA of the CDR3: TGCAGTGCGACCGGACAGACCCAAGAGACCCAGTACTTC.

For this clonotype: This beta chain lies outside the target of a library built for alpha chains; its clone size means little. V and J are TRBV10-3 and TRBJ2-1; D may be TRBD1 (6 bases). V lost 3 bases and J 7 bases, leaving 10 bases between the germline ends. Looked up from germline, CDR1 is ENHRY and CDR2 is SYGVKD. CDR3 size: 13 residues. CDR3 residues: CAISDGTSNEQFF. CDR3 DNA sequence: TGTGCCATCAGTGACGGGACATCTAATGAGCAGTTCTTC.

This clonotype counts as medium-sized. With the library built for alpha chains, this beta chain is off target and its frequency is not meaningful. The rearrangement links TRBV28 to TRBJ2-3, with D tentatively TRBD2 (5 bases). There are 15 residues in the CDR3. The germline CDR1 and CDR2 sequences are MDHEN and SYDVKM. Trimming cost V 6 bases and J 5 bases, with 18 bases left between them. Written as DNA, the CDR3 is TGTGCCAGCAGCCCTTGGGCCGATCGGGGAGATACGCAGTATTTT. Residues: CASSPWADRGDTQYF.

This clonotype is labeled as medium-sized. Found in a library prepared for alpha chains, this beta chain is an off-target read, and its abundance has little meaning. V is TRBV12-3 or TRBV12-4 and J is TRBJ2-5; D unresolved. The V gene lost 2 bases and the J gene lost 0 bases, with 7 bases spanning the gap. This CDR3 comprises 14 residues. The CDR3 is CASSLMGYQETQYF. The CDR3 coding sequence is TGTGCCAGCAGTTTAATGGGGTACCAAGAGACCCAGTACTTC.

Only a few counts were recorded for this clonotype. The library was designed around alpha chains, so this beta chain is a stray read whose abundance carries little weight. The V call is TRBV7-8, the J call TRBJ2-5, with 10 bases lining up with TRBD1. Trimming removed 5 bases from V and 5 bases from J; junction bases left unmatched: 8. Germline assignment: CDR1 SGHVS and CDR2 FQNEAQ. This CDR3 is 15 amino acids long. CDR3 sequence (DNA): TGTGCCAGCAGCCCCCCGGACAGGGGGTGGGAGACCCAGTACTTC. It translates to CASSPPDRGWETQYF.

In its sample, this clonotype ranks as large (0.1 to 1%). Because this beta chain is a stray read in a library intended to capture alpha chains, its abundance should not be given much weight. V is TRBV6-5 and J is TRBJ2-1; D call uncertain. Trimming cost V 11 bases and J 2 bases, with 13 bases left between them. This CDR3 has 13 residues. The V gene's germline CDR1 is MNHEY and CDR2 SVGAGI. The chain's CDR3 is CASTAGPYNEQFF. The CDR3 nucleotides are TGTGCCTCCACGGCTGGCCCCTACAATGAGCAGTTCTTC.

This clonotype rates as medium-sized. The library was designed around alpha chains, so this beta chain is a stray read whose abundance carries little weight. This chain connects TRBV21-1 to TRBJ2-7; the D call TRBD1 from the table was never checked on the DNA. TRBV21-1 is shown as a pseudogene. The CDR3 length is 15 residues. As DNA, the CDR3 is TGTGCCAGCAGCAAGCCGGGTTACACCTACTACGAGCAGTACTTC. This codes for CASSKPGYTYYEQYF.

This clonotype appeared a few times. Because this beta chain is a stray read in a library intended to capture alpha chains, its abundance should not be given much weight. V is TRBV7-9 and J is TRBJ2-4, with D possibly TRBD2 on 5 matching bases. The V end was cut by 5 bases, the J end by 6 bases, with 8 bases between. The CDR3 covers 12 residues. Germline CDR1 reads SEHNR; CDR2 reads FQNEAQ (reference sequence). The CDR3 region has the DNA TGTGCCAGCAGCCAAAGCGGAAACATTCAGTACTTC. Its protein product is CASSQSGNIQYF.

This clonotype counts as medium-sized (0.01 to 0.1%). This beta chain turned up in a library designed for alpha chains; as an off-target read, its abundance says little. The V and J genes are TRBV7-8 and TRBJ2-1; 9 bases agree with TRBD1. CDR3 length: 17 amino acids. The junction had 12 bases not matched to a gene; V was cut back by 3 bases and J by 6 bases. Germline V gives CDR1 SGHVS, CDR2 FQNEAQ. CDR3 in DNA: TGTGCCAGCAGCTTGGTTCGGACAGGGGAGTTAGTCAATGAGCAGTTCTTC. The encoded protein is CASSLVRTGELVNEQFF.